What follows describes a single TCR beta chain. Its specificity is unknown. Other DNA sequences of this sample code for an identical CDR3. This sample was taken from a study of shared clonotypes between healthy human individuals. Overall study context: The plates for each donor numbered three CD4 naive, three CD4 memory, two CD8 naive and one CD8 memory.

The study, taken as a whole, reports: Larger estimated richness was generally seen in naive subsets than in memory subsets.

Terminally differentiated effector memory CD45RA+ cells were excluded by CCR7 positive selection of CD45RO-negative cells. Per the study methods: Filtering differed for immunoSEQ, which gave only junction sequences without quality scores. Libraries were prepared by immunoSEQ multiplex PCR; TCRdb keeps only in-frame clonotypes and omits some of them. V, J and clone size derive from that table, while D and trimming were established from the DNA sequence. The sample contains millions of clones, roughly 91% of which appear only once. V was shortened by 2 bases and J by 2 bases, with 6 bases between the two germline ends. In germline, CDR1 is MNHEY, CDR2 SMNVEV (reference sequence). The CDR3 is 13 amino acids.

This TCR derives from a young man in good health. Some clones in this sample may be carry-over from other donors' samples. The chain recombines TRBV27 with TRBJ1-2; D remains ambiguous. The sequenced sample consisted of naive CD8+ T cells from PBMCs. The CDR3 DNA follows: TGTGCCAGCAGTTTAGGATCAAACTATGGCTACACCTTC. Translation: CASSLGSNYGYTF.